The sequence of this T cell receptor (beta chain) was determined in a study of CD8 T cells in ankylosing spondylitis. The study's findings and limits: Earlier authors reported some of these motif variants in reactive arthritis synovial fluid and blood. A TCR beta motif made of eight highly homologous variants seemed typical of ankylosing spondylitis blood.

This clonotype has a handful of counts. Its antigen remains unidentified. TCRdb fed the 5' RACE reads into MiXCR, producing one record per CDR3 protein. This table holds about 140,000 distinct CDR3 sequences, roughly 8.4% found once. The receptor was derived from a male donor with ankylosing spondylitis. The sample was synovial fluid, either unsorted or a sorted T cell fraction (not recorded which).

The CDR3: CSVSRGGSGELFF. CDR3 in DNA: TGCAGTGTTTCGCGGGGGGGTTCCGGGGAGCTGTTTTTT. The chain employs TRBV20-1 and TRBJ2-2; 9 bases match TRBD2. This CDR3 contains 13 residues. After removal of 7 bases from V and 6 bases from J, the junction contained 6 bases not matched to a gene. Germline CDR1 reads DFQATT; CDR2 reads SNEGSKA (reference sequence).